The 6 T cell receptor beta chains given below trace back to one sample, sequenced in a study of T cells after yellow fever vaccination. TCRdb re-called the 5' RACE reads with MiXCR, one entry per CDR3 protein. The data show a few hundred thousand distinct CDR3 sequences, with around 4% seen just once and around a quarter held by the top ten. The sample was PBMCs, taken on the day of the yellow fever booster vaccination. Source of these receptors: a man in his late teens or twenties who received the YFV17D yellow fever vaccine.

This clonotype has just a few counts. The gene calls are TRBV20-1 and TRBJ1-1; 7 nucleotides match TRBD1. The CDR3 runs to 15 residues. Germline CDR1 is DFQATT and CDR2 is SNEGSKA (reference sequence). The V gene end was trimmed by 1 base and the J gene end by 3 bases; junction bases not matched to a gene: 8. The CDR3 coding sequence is TGCAGTGCTAGAGTGAGGGACAGACTATACACTGAAGCTTTCTTT. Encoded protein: CSARVRDRLYTEAFF.

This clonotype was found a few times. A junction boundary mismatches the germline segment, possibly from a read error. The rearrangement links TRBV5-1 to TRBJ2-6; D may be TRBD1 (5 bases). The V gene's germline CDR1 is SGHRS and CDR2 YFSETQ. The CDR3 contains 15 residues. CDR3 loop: CASCLGLSGANVLTF. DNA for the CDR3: TGCGCCAGCTGCTTGGGGCTCTCTGGGGCCAACGTCCTGACTTTC.

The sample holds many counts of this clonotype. CDR3 sequence (DNA): TGTGCCAGCAGTCCCGACAGGGGGGGGTTTCAGTACTTC. This translates into CASSPDRGGFQYF. The rearrangement uses TRBV12-3 or TRBV12-4 and TRBJ2-4; 9 nucleotides align to TRBD1. J was trimmed by 11 bases and V by 5 bases; bases with no gene match: 7. CDR3 length equals 13 residues.

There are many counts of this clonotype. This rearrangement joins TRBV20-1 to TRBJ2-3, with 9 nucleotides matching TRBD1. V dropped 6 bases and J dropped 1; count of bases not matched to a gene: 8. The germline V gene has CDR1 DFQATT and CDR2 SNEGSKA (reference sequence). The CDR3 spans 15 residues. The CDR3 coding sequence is TGCAGTGCCGTCGCGGACAGGGGCGGCACAGATACGCAGTATTTT. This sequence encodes CSAVADRGGTDTQYF.

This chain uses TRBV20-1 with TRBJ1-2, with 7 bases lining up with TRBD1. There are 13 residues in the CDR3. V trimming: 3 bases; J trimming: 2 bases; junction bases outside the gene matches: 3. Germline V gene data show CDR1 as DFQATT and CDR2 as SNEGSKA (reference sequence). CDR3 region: CSARDRSNYGYTF. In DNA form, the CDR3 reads TGCAGTGCTAGGGACAGGTCCAACTATGGCTACACCTTC.

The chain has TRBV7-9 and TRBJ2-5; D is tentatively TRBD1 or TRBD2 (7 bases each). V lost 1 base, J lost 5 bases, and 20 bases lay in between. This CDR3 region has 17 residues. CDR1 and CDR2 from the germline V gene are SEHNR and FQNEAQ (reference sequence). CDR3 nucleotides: TGTGCCAGCAGCTTAGATCAGGGGGGGCCGTCGATTGAGACCCAGTACTTC. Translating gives CASSLDQGGPSIETQYF.